Below, one TCR beta chain is given with its context. The sample originates from a study of blood T cell repertoires in COVID-19. Study-level information: The origin of the acute and convalescent COVID-19 samples was the United States, Italy and Spain. T cells, B-cell-depleted T cells, or PBMCs supplied cDNA or gDNA.

In the source study's methods: Counts of nucleated cells, estimated from reference gene primer amplification, were obtained. Repertoires were generated with immunoSEQ multiplex PCR, while TCRdb's copy carries only in-frame clones and drops some. That table supplies the V and J calls and clone size; D and trimming were determined from the DNA. Here the sample spans roughly 3,500 clones, over 60% being singletons. Germline V gene sequence: CDR1 MNHNY, CDR2 SVGAGI (reference sequence). This CDR3 spans 16 amino acids. V was pared by 0 bases and J by 5 bases, with 16 bases between. Sequenced: peripheral blood. The genes are TRBV6-6 and TRBJ1-1, with no clear D. The source is a human donor in a cohort sampled during active COVID-19. The CDR3 bases are TGTGCCAGCAGTTACTCTTCCGGAAAGGGAGGAACTGAAGCTTTCTTT. Its translation is CASSYSSGKGGTEAFF.